Listed below are T cell receptor beta chains from one sample, sequenced in a study of cytomegalovirus exposure and HLA in healthy donors. Produced via immunoSEQ multiplex PCR; TCRdb's table is partial and in-frame only. The data show 100,000 to 120,000 clones, approximately 96% seen once. Sequencing was carried out using PBMCs. All receptors derive from a woman aged 18-30 years in good health and CMV-seronegative. Both conserved end residues are part of each CDR3. The D gene is left open where the match is weak. Clone sizes are given selectively: once, few, many, or a class where the clone is expanded.

>16|.|TRBV7-2|TRBJ2-5|TRBD2
CASSLGSGGLQETQYF
TGTGCCAGCAGCTTAGGTAGCGGGGGCTTACAAGAGACCCAGTACTTC
>15|few|TRBV27|TRBJ2-3|.
CASSWGVGLLYTQYF
TGTGCCAGCAGTTGGGGGGTCGGCCTTCTTTATACGCAGTATTTT
>15|.|TRBV5-1|TRBJ2-5|TRBD2
CASSLVASGAETQYF
TGCGCCAGCAGCTTGGTAGCTAGCGGGGCGGAGACCCAGTACTTC
>16|.|TRBV11-2|TRBJ2-7|TRBD2
CASSLDLAGGSYEQYF
TGTGCCAGCAGCTTAGATCTAGCGGGGGGGAGCTACGAGCAGTACTTC
>15|.|TRBV5-6|TRBJ1-4|TRBD1
CASRQSGTGTAKLFF
TGTGCCAGCAGACAATCCGGGACAGGGACGGCCAAACTGTTTTTT
>16|.|TRBV7-2|TRBJ2-5|.
CASSSPWGQPRVTQYF
TGTGCCAGCAGCTCACCCTGGGGACAACCAAGAGTGACCCAGTACTTC
>15|.|TRBV6-1|TRBJ2-1|TRBD2
CASSVVAGGNNEQFF
TGTGCCAGCAGTGTAGTAGCGGGGGGGAACAATGAGCAGTTCTTC
>13|.|TRBV7-3|TRBJ2-2|.
CASSLSNTGELFF
TGTGCCAGCAGCTTATCTAACACCGGGGAGCTGTTTTTT
>14|.|TRBV10-3|TRBJ2-3|TRBD2
CATHGLAGVNTQYF
TGTGCCACCCATGGACTAGCGGGGGTGAATACGCAGTATTTT
>14|.|TRBV4-2|TRBJ1-4|TRBD1
CASSGDRSNEKLFF
TGTGCCAGCAGCGGGGACAGGTCTAATGAAAAACTGTTTTTT
>15|.|TRBV7-3|TRBJ2-3|.
CASSPGGGGTDTQYF
TGTGCCAGCAGTCCCGGGGGTGGCGGAACAGATACGCAGTATTTT
>18|.|TRBV9|TRBJ2-3|TRBD1
CASSSPFGLGQALDTQYF
TGTGCCAGCAGCTCCCCCTTCGGTCTTGGACAGGCTCTGGATACGCAGTATTTT
>16|.|TRBV9|TRBJ2-5|TRBD2
CASSVGGAGGQETQYF
TGTGCCAGCAGCGTAGGAGGAGCGGGGGGCCAAGAGACCCAGTACTTC
>17|.|TRBV4-1|TRBJ1-6|TRBD1
CASSQGDRLTYNSPLHF
TGCGCCAGCAGCCAGGGGGACAGATTGACCTATAATTCACCCCTCCACTTT
>15|.|TRBV5-1|TRBJ2-1|.
CASSSGQSSYNEQFF
TGCGCCAGCAGCAGCGGACAGAGCTCCTACAATGAGCAGTTCTTC
>12|.|TRBV11-3|TRBJ1-2|TRBD1
CASSRTGDGYTF
TGTGCCAGCAGCCGGACAGGTGATGGCTACACCTTC
>19|.|TRBV9|TRBJ1-5|.
CASSVGVRTMVFGNQPQHF
TGTGCCAGCAGCGTAGGGGTCAGGACAATGGTATTTGGCAATCAGCCCCAGCATTTT
>14|.|TRBV5-4|TRBJ2-7|TRBD1
CASSQGGQAYEQYF
TGTGCCAGCAGCCAAGGAGGACAGGCCTACGAGCAGTACTTC
>17|.|TRBV19|TRBJ1-6|TRBD1
CASSTHPGTEINSPLHF
TGTGCCAGTAGTACCCACCCCGGGACAGAAATCAATTCACCCCTCCACTTT
>18|.|TRBV27|TRBJ2-5|TRBD2
CASSLSGLAGTVGETQYF
TGTGCCAGCAGTTTATCAGGACTAGCGGGAACGGTTGGGGAGACCCAGTACTTC
>15|.|TRBV2|TRBJ2-7|.
CASSRENYLGYEQYF
TGTGCCAGCAGTAGGGAGAACTACCTAGGATACGAGCAGTACTTC
>15|once|TRBV5-1|TRBJ2-5|TRBD1
CASSLGTGQQETQYF
TGCGCCAGCAGCTTGGGGACAGGGCAACAAGAGACCCAGTACTTC
>12|once|TRBV19|TRBJ1-5|TRBD1
CASRTGAQPQHF
TGTGCCAGTAGGACAGGGGCACAGCCCCAGCATTTT